These T cell receptor beta chains were read from a single sample in a study of cytomegalovirus exposure and HLA in healthy donors. Profiling relied on immunoSEQ multiplex PCR, and the TCRdb table lists in-frame clones only, not all of them. This repertoire comprises 45,000 to 50,000 clones; its ten largest clones make up about 15%. Sequenced material: PBMCs. Receptor source: a male donor in good health and CMV-seronegative. CDR3s include the opening cysteine and the closing phenylalanine or tryptophan.

TRBV23-1	TRBJ2-1	CASSHAGTESSYNEQFF
TRBV2	TRBJ1-3	CASRRDISGNTIYF
TRBV27	TRBJ2-1	CASSPGTVYNEQFF
TRBV9	TRBJ1-3	CASSAQIGNTIYF
TRBV30	TRBJ1-2	CAWSRPGELSMGGYTF
TRBV13	TRBJ1-5	CASSLGGQPQHF
TRBV11-3	TRBJ1-1	CASSFNRNTEAFF
TRBV27	TRBJ2-7	CASSFTGISYEQYF
TRBV6-6	TRBJ1-6	CASSSNRVNNSPLHF
TRBV19	TRBJ1-5	CASSPGPGRNQPQHF
TRBV27	TRBJ2-7	CASSFKQGVGYEQYF
TRBV7-9	TRBJ2-7	CASSLGLVPKQYF
TRBV6-5	TRBJ2-4	CASRSGQKGNIQYF
TRBV5-1	TRBJ2-2	CASSSGTQREITGELFF
TRBV6-1	TRBJ2-1	CAAAALVDEQFF
TRBV29-1	TRBJ1-4	CSARQGGSEKLFF
TRBV4-2	TRBJ2-3	CASPGQGASLTDTQYF
TRBV7-9	TRBJ2-1	CASSLAWAGNNEQFF
TRBV19	TRBJ2-7	CASSIDEVNYEQYF
TRBV7-8	TRBJ2-1	CASSTRQVTSSYNEQFF
TRBV7-9	TRBJ2-7	CASRRDRGEQYF
TRBV6-5	TRBJ1-1	CASSYLGRSNTEAFF
TRBV18	TRBJ1-2	CASSPIDRANGYTF